The 29 T cell receptor beta chains below come from one sample, sequenced in a study of blood T cell repertoires in COVID-19. Generated by immunoSEQ multiplex PCR, the TCRdb table keeps only in-frame clones and is missing some. The sample records 200,000 to 300,000 clones, 70% to 90% being singletons. Input material: PBMCs or T cells enriched from blood (not recorded which). All receptors come from a woman aged 35 to 49 with acute COVID-19.

The chain employs TRBV5-4 and TRBJ2-5; possible D gene TRBD1, 6 bases. V dropped 7 bases and J dropped 3 bases, with 16 bases sitting between them. The germline V gene encodes CDR1 SGHNT and CDR2 YYREEE (reference sequence). CDR3 size: 14 residues. Here the CDR3 reads CASQPGHAKETQYF. The CDR3 region has the DNA TGTGCCAGCCAGCCGGGACACGCAAAAGAGACCCAGTACTTC. The whole variable domain, filled in from reference TRBV5-4 and TRBJ2-5, reads ETGVTQSPTHLIKTRGQQVTLRCSSQSGHNTVSWYQQALGQGPQFIFQYYREEENGRGNFPPRFSGLQFPNYSSELNVNALELDDSALYLCASQPGHAKETQYFGPGTRLLVL.

The CDR3 DNA reads TGTGCCAGCTCCGCCGAGGAGGCCCAGTACTTC. This translates into CASSAEEAQYF. The gene calls are TRBV18 and TRBJ2-5; TRBD2 might be the D (5 bases). This CDR3 has 11 amino acids. Trimming removed 6 bases from V and 9 bases from J, with 11 bases in between. Germline V lookup: CDR1 KGHSH, CDR2 LQKENI.

The CDR3 sequence: CASGLLGLPGNTIYF. CDR3 DNA sequence: TGCGCCAGCGGCCTTCTCGGGTTACCGGGAAACACCATATATTTT. The rearrangement joins TRBV4-3 to TRBJ1-3; D remains unclear. CDR3 size: 15 residues. Germline V gene sequence: CDR1 LGHNA, CDR2 YSLEER. Trimming stripped 8 bases from V and 4 bases from J, with 18 bases between.

The chain carries TRBV3-1 (or the pseudogene TRBV3-2) and TRBJ1-2, with TRBD1 as a possible D gene (5 bases). V lost 0 bases and J lost 7, with 18 bases in between. The germline CDR1 and CDR2 sequences are LGHDT and YNNKEL (reference sequence). The CDR3 is 16 amino acids. The CDR3 DNA follows: TGTGCCAGCAGCCAAGACCCAGGCCCGCGAAGGGGTGGCTACACCTTC. Translating it yields CASSQDPGPRRGGYTF.

The chain links TRBV24-1 to TRBJ2-1; the match to TRBD2 covers 10 bases. This CDR3 contains 17 residues. The V and J ends lost 0 bases and 1 base, in that order; junction bases with no gene match: 2. CDR1 and CDR2 from the germline V gene are KGHDR and SFDVKD. The CDR3 loop reads CATSDLSSGRSYNEQFF. The CDR3 DNA is TGTGCCACCAGTGATTTGTCTAGCGGGAGATCCTACAATGAGCAGTTCTTC.

The chain has TRBV7-2 and TRBJ2-7, with 8 bases aligning to TRBD2. Trimming took 5 bases from V and 3 from J; bases not matched to a gene: 9. The CDR3 spans 15 residues. Germline V gene lookup returns CDR1 SGHTA and CDR2 FQGNSA. CDR3 in amino acids: CASSPVVAGRYEQYF. The CDR3 nucleotides read TGTGCCAGCAGCCCCGTGGTAGCGGGGCGCTACGAGCAGTACTTC.

The count of this clone is one. V and J are TRBV4-3 and TRBJ2-2; D unclear. CDR3 length equals 14 residues. The germline V gene has CDR1 LGHNA and CDR2 YSLEER. V was shortened by 0 bases and J by 7 bases, with 9 bases between the two germline ends. The CDR3 DNA sequence: TGCGCCAGCAGCCAAGACGGCAGGTTCGGGGAGCTGTTTTTT. It is translated as CASSQDGRFGELFF.

V is TRBV29-1 and J is TRBJ2-1, with 13 bases that match TRBD2. Losses at the gene ends were 5 bases for V and 7 bases for J; bases not matched to a gene: 8. Per germline, CDR1 SQVTM and CDR2 ANQGSEA. This CDR3 is 15 amino acids long. Here the CDR3 DNA reads TGCAGCGTTCCTGAGGGACTAGCGGGGTGGAATGAGCAGTTCTTC. Its translation: CSVPEGLAGWNEQFF.

The rearrangement uses TRBV3-1 (or the pseudogene TRBV3-2) and TRBJ1-1, with a possible D match to TRBD1 (5 bases). Germline V gene lookup returns CDR1 LGHDT and CDR2 YNNKEL (reference sequence). The CDR3 is made up of 14 amino acids. V lost 6 bases and J 5 bases, leaving 16 bases between the germline ends. CDR3 amino acids: CASRRGTIGTEAFF. Here the CDR3 DNA reads TGTGCCAGCAGGCGGGGGACGATAGGGACTGAAGCTTTCTTT.

The chain employs TRBV30 and TRBJ1-1; maybe TRBD1 (5 bases). Trimming took off 2 bases at V and 6 bases at J, with 16 bases between the two ends. Germline CDR1 GTSNPN, CDR2 SVGIG (reference sequence). The CDR3 is made up of 14 amino acids. This CDR3 is CAWSNRGGSAEAFF. The CDR3 nucleotides are TGTGCCTGGAGTAACCGTGGGGGGAGCGCTGAAGCTTTCTTT.

The V and J genes are TRBV18 and TRBJ2-5; the match to TRBD1 covers 7 bases. The CDR3 covers 14 residues. CDR1 and CDR2 from the germline V gene are KGHSH and LQKENI. Losses at the gene ends were 3 bases for V and 5 bases for J; bases not matched to a gene: 6. CDR3 nucleotide sequence: TGTGCCAGCTCACCTCGACAGGGAAGGGAGACCCAGTACTTC. Translated: CASSPRQGRETQYF.

The CDR3 bases are TGCAGCGTTCGCCACGGGGGACTAACGCAGTATTTT. This sequence encodes CSVRHGGLTQYF. The chain links TRBV29-1 to TRBJ2-3, with 7 bases fitting TRBD2. The CDR3 covers 12 residues. Germline CDR1 is SQVTM and CDR2 is ANQGSEA. Germline trimming cut 5 bases from V and 9 bases from J; bases unmatched to any gene: 8.

V gene TRBV27 combines with J gene TRBJ1-4; D is undetermined. CDR1 and CDR2 (germline): MNHEY, SMNVEV (reference sequence). V dropped 3 bases and J dropped 3 bases, with 14 bases sitting between them. This CDR3 is built from 16 residues. The CDR3 region is CASSFNGRRANEKLFF. Here the CDR3 DNA reads TGTGCCAGCAGTTTCAATGGGAGGCGTGCTAATGAAAAACTGTTTTTT.

The J gene is TRBJ2-3, the V gene TRBV5-1, with 8 positions matching TRBD2. Germline values: CDR1 SGHRS, CDR2 YFSETQ. The CDR3 has 18 amino acids. Trimming removed 0 bases from V and 4 bases from J; junction bases left unmatched: 13. The CDR3 nucleotides read TGCGCCAGCAGCTTGGGGGGGACTAGTTTAATGGGCGCAGATACGCAGTATTTT. Protein product: CASSLGGTSLMGADTQYF.

This clone is a singleton in its sample. The rearrangement links TRBV5-1 to TRBJ2-7, with 8 bases fitting TRBD1. Germline CDR1 SGHRS, CDR2 YFSETQ. V was clipped by 4 bases and J by 0 bases; unmatched bases: 6. The length of the CDR3 is 15 residues. CDR3 nucleotides: TGCGCCAGCAGCCGGGGGACAGGCAGCTCCTACGAGCAGTACTTC. Encoded protein: CASSRGTGSSYEQYF. The full variable domain, completed using reference TRBV5-1 and TRBJ2-7, is KAGVTQTPRYLIKTRGQQVTLSCSPISGHRSVSWYQQTPGQGLQFLFEYFSETQRNKGNFPGRFSGRQFSNSRSEMNVSTLELGDSALYLCASSRGTGSSYEQYFGPGTRLTVT.

This clone was recorded once. This chain links TRBV7-9 with TRBJ1-2; D perhaps matches TRBD1 (5 bases). Per the germline V gene, CDR1 is SEHNR and CDR2 is FQNEAQ (reference sequence). Trimming removed 2 bases from V and 2 bases from J, with 6 bases in between. The CDR3 covers 13 residues. CDR3 nucleotides: TGTGCCAGCAGCTTACAGGGAAACTATGGCTACACCTTC. Translation gives CASSLQGNYGYTF. Full variable domain (remainder filled in from reference TRBV7-9 and TRBJ1-2): DTGVSQNPRHKITKRGQNVTFRCDPISEHNRLYWYRQTLGQGPEFLTYFQNEAQLEKSRLLSDRFSAERPKGSFSTLEIQRTEQGDSAMYLCASSLQGNYGYTFGSGTRLTVV.

The chain combines TRBV30 with TRBJ2-1; 9 bases match TRBD2. There are 15 residues in the CDR3. From germline, CDR1 is GTSNPN and CDR2 SVGIG (reference sequence). After removal of 3 bases from V and 4 bases from J, the junction contained 7 bases not matched to a gene. In nucleotides, the CDR3 is TGTGCCTGGAGCCACACTAGCGGGCTTTACAATGAGCAGTTCTTC. It encodes CAWSHTSGLYNEQFF. Full variable domain (missing parts from reference TRBV30 and TRBJ2-1): SQTIHQWPATLVQPVGSPLSLECTVEGTSNPNLYWYRQAAGRGLQLLFYSVGIGQISSEVPQNLSASRPQDRQFILSSKKLLLSDSGFYLCAWSHTSGLYNEQFFGPGTRLTVL.

This clone has just a few counts. The rearrangement uses TRBV29-1 and TRBJ1-3; the match to TRBD1 covers 9 bases. The CDR3 spans 15 residues. CDR1 is SQVTM, CDR2 ANQGSEA, per germline. The V gene end was trimmed by 7 bases and the J gene end by 4 bases; junction bases not matched to a gene: 11. CDR3 in DNA: TGCAGCGCCCTCGAACCCACAGGGGGCGGAAACACCATATATTTT. Its protein is CSALEPTGGGNTIYF.

V gene TRBV29-1 combines with J gene TRBJ2-1; TRBD1 matches at 7 bases. This CDR3 is 14 amino acids long. Trimming removed 7 bases from V and 0 bases from J; junction bases left unmatched: 6. Germline CDR1 and CDR2: SQVTM and ANQGSEA. CDR3 sequence reads: CSAGRDSSYNEQFF. CDR3 nucleotide sequence: TGCAGCGCCGGTAGGGACAGCTCCTACAATGAGCAGTTCTTC.

This rearrangement joins TRBV5-1 to TRBJ2-7, with TRBD1 as a possible D gene (5 bases). The CDR3 is 13 amino acids. Germline V gene lookup returns CDR1 SGHRS and CDR2 YFSETQ. Trimming pared 6 bases from V and 6 bases from J, leaving 16 bases between. The CDR3, as DNA: TGCGCCAGCACCAAAACCGGACAAACCGAGCAGTACTTC. This gives the protein CASTKTGQTEQYF.

The chain couples TRBV4-3 to TRBJ1-2, with D possibly matching TRBD1 (5 bases). V was clipped by 1 base and J by 2 bases, with 14 bases between them. Germline V gives CDR1 LGHNA, CDR2 YSLEER. The CDR3 covers 16 residues. CDR3 sequence: CASSQVRQGGNYGYTF. DNA of the CDR3: TGCGCCAGCAGCCAAGTCCGGCAGGGAGGAAACTATGGCTACACCTTC.

The chain joins TRBV5-4 to TRBJ2-1; D may be TRBD1 (6 bases). Trimming removed 0 bases at V and 4 bases at J, with 14 bases between. The germline V gene encodes CDR1 SGHNT and CDR2 YYREEE (reference sequence). CDR3 size: 16 residues. The CDR3 spells CASSLAVLTGYNEQFF. The DNA for the CDR3 is TGTGCCAGCAGCTTGGCCGTCCTAACAGGGTACAATGAGCAGTTCTTC.

The rearrangement links TRBV7-2 to TRBJ2-1; the match to TRBD1 covers 7 bases. The CDR3 sequence is 14 residues long. Germline CDR1 and CDR2: SGHTA and FQGNSA. Trimming at V came to 4 bases and at J to 5 bases, leaving 5 bases not matched to a gene. The CDR3 DNA is TGTGCCAGCAGCTCAAGGACAGGCAACAATGAGCAGTTCTTC. Residues: CASSSRTGNNEQFF.

V gene TRBV4-2 combines with J gene TRBJ1-4; tentative D call: TRBD1 (6 bases). Germline lookup yields CDR1 LGHNA and CDR2 YNFKEQ. CDR3 length: 17 residues. Trimming left V 1 base short and J 4 bases short, with 16 bases between. Here the CDR3 reads CASSQGSGDRSNEKLFF. DNA of the CDR3: TGTGCCAGCAGCCAAGGGTCAGGGGACCGTAGTAATGAAAAACTGTTTTTT.

The V and J genes are TRBV27 and TRBJ2-5; maybe TRBD2 (5 bases). This CDR3 comprises 15 residues. V lost 5 bases and J lost 1, with 14 bases in between. Germline loops: CDR1 MNHEY, CDR2 SMNVEV (reference sequence). CDR3 nucleotide sequence: TGTGCCAGCAGTGCCCGTTGGGGAGTCCAAGAGACCCAGTACTTC. It is translated as CASSARWGVQETQYF.

With respect to this clone: This same CDR3 is encoded by further DNA sequences in the sample. The chain has TRBV12-3 or TRBV12-4 and TRBJ1-1, with 8 bases identical to TRBD1. CDR3 length: 11 amino acids. V shed 5 bases and J 8 bases; nucleotides not matched to a gene: 1. The CDR3 loop reads CASSQGAEAFF. As DNA, the CDR3 is TGTGCCAGCAGTCAGGGGGCCGAAGCTTTCTTT.

This clone was recorded only once. The CDR3 DNA is TGTGCCAGCAGTGAGGAGGGTGGGGTCTACAATGAGCAGTTCTTC. Its translation is CASSEEGGVYNEQFF. The chain recombines TRBV2 with TRBJ2-1, with D perhaps matching TRBD2 (6 bases). The V gene's germline CDR1 is SNHLY and CDR2 FYNNEI. V dropped 3 bases and J dropped 3 bases, with 12 bases sitting between them. CDR3 length: 15 residues.

The genes are TRBV18 and TRBJ2-5, with D possibly TRBD2 on 6 matching bases. V lost 0 bases and J 2 bases, leaving 19 bases between the germline ends. The CDR3 runs 18 residues. From germline, CDR1 is KGHSH and CDR2 LQKENI. DNA for the CDR3: TGTGCCAGCTCACCACCCCCAGGGCGCCCTAGCGTACAAGAGACCCAGTACTTC. Protein product: CASSPPPGRPSVQETQYF.

The chain uses TRBV7-8 and TRBJ1-3, with TRBD1 as a possible D gene (5 bases). Germline CDR1 is SGHVS and CDR2 is FQNEAQ. Trimming left V 0 bases short and J 0 bases short, with 12 bases between. CDR3 length: 17 amino acids. The DNA of the CDR3 is TGTGCCAGCAGCTTAGCGGAGACAGCCAGCTCTGGAAACACCATATATTTT. It codes for CASSLAETASSGNTIYF.